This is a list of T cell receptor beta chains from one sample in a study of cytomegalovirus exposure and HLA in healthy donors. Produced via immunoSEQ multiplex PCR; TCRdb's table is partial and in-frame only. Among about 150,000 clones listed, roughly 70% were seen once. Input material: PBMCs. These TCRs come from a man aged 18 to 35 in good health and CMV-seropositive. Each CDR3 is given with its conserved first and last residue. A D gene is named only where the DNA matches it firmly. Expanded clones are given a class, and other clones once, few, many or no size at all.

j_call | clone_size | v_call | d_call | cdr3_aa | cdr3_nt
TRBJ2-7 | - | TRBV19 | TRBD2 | CASSSTSGLTYEQYF | TGTGCCAGTAGTTCAACTAGCGGATTAACCTACGAGCAGTACTTC
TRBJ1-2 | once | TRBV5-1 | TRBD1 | CASSLAGDSYGYTF | TGCGCCAGCAGCTTGGCCGGGGACAGCTATGGCTACACCTTC
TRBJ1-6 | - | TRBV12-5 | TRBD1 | CASGLGAGGARNSPLHF | TGTGCTAGTGGTTTGGGGGCAGGGGGCGCGAGGAATTCACCCCTCCACTTT
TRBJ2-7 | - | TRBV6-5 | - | CASSYSRTGTYEQYF | TGTGCCAGCAGTTACTCCAGAACAGGAACCTACGAGCAGTACTTC
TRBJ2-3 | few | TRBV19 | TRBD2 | CASSLTSAYDFDTDTQYF | TGTGCCAGTAGTCTGACTAGCGCGTACGATTTCGACACAGATACGCAGTATTTT
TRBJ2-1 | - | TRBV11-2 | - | CASSLAGHYNEQFF | TGTGCCAGCAGCTTGGCGGGGCACTACAATGAGCAGTTCTTC
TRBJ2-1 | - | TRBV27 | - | CASSLSPTGGNEQFF | TGTGCCAGCAGTTTATCCCCGACCGGAGGGAATGAGCAGTTCTTC
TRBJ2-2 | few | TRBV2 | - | CASSRLNVSRQGSTGELFF | TGTGCCAGCAGTCGACTCAACGTTTCCAGGCAGGGGTCAACCGGGGAGCTGTTTTTT
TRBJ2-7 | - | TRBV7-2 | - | CASSLLREYEQYF | TGTGCCAGCAGCTTATTACGGGAGTACGAGCAGTACTTC
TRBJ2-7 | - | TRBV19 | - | CASSKRAPYEQYF | TGTGCCAGTAGTAAGAGGGCTCCGTACGAGCAGTACTTC
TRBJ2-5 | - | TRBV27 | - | CASSLLSGETQYF | TGTGCCAGCAGTTTACTCTCGGGGGAGACCCAGTACTTC
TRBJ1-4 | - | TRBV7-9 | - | CASAGLGDEKLFF | TGTGCCAGTGCGGGCCTGGGAGATGAAAAACTGTTTTTT
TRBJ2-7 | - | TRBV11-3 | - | CASSLDLGAEQYF | TGTGCCAGCAGCTTAGATTTGGGGGCCGAGCAGTACTTC
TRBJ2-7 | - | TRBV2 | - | CASLQGSYEQYF | TGTGCCAGCCTACAGGGCTCCTACGAGCAGTACTTC
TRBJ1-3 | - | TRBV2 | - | CASSEQGLYPIYF | TGTGCCAGCAGTGAACAGGGATTATATCCCATATATTTT
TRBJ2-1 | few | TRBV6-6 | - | CASRTGLPEQFF | TGTGCCAGCAGGACAGGACTCCCTGAGCAGTTCTTC
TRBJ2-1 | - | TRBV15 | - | CATSRDPGEQFF | TGTGCCACCAGCAGAGATCCCGGTGAGCAGTTCTTC
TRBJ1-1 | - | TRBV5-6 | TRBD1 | CASSYWDRGLAEAFF | TGTGCCAGCAGCTACTGGGACAGGGGATTGGCTGAAGCTTTCTTT
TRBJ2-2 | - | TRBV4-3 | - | CASSQDLGQRELFF | TGCGCCAGCAGCCAAGATCTTGGACAGCGGGAGCTGTTTTTT
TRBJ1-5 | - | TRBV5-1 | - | CASSLAGQSNQPQHF | TGCGCCAGCAGCTTGGCCGGACAGAGCAATCAGCCCCAGCATTTT
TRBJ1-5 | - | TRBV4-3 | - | CASSQDINRPQHF | TGCGCCAGCAGCCAAGATATTAATCGGCCCCAGCATTTT
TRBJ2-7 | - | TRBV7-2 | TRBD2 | CASSLVSGSTYEQYF | TGTGCCAGCAGCTTGGTCAGCGGGAGTACCTACGAGCAGTACTTC
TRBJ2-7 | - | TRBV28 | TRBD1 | CASSLFTGGFYEQYF | TGTGCCAGCAGTTTATTTACAGGGGGCTTCTACGAGCAGTACTTC
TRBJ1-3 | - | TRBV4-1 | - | CASSPRELGGNTIYF | TGCGCCAGCAGCCCCAGGGAATTGGGAGGAAACACCATATATTTT
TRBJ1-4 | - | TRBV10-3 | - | CAIKSATNEKLFF | TGTGCCATCAAATCCGCAACTAATGAAAAACTGTTTTTT
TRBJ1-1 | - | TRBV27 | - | CASSKSGTPDVNTEAFF | TGTGCCAGCAGTAAATCCGGGACACCAGACGTTAACACTGAAGCTTTCTTT
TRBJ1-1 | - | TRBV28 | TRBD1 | CASSSIGDRNTEAFF | TGTGCCAGCAGTTCAATAGGGGACAGAAACACTGAAGCTTTCTTT
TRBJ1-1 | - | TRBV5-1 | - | CASSLNRQLMNTEAFF | TGCGCCAGCAGCTTGAACCGACAGTTAATGAACACTGAAGCTTTCTTT
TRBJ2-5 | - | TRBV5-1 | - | CASSFWGPGETQYF | TGCGCCAGCAGCTTCTGGGGGCCGGGGGAGACCCAGTACTTC
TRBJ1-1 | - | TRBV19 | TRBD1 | CASTAPGTVNTEAFF | TGTGCCAGTACCGCGCCCGGGACAGTCAACACTGAAGCTTTCTTT
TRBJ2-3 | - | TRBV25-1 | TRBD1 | CASSEGRGLVDTQYF | TGTGCCAGCAGTGAAGGCAGGGGGCTTGTGGATACGCAGTATTTT
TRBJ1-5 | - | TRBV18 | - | CASSPVRDQPQHF | TGTGCCAGCTCACCGGTGAGGGATCAGCCCCAGCATTTT
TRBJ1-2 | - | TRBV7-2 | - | CASSLRGDRGGYTF | TGTGCCAGCAGCCTACGTGGGGATCGGGGTGGCTACACCTTC
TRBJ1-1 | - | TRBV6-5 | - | CASSFQRMNTEAFF | TGTGCCAGCAGCTTTCAGCGGATGAACACTGAAGCTTTCTTT
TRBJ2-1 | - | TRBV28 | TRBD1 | CASSRQTGTGNYNEQFF | TGTGCCAGCAGTCGTCAAACCGGGACAGGGAACTACAATGAGCAGTTCTTC
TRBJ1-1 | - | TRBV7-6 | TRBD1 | CASSSHRGSEAFF | TGTGCCAGCAGCTCTCACAGGGGCTCTGAAGCTTTCTTT
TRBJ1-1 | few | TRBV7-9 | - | CASSAGETEAFF | TGTGCCAGCAGCGCAGGGGAAACTGAAGCTTTCTTT
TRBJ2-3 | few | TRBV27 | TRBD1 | CASSSRTGLTDTQYF | TGTGCCAGCAGTTCCAGGACAGGGCTCACAGATACGCAGTATTTT
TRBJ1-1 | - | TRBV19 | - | CASSTESTGAFF | TGTGCCAGTAGTACGGAATCAACAGGAGCTTTCTTT
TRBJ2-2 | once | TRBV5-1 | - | CASRLVRGSAGELFF | TGCGCCAGCAGACTAGTACGGGGGTCGGCCGGGGAGCTGTTTTTT
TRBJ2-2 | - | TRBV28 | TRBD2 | CASSLLSSGGHTGELFF | TGTGCCAGCAGTTTACTCTCTAGCGGGGGGCACACCGGGGAGCTGTTTTTT
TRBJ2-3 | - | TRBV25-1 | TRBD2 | CASSGASGSTDTQYF | TGTGCCAGCAGTGGGGCTAGCGGTAGCACAGATACGCAGTATTTT